What follows are 10 T cell receptor beta chains derived from one specimen sequenced in a study of T-cell reconstitution after alpha-beta-depleted transplantation in children. Unique molecular identifiers were used to barcode this TCRbeta library. TCRdb re-analysed the PCR reads in MiXCR, keeping a single row per CDR3 protein. The sample lists about 980,000 distinct CDR3 sequences, under 30% occurring once. This sample comprised PBMCs, mostly from graft donor cells, obtained 360 days after TCRalphabeta/CD19-depleted stem cell transplant. These receptors were collected from a boy under two years old who had a stem cell transplant for SCID, so the T cells may come from the graft donor.

The gene calls are TRBV20-1 and TRBJ2-7, with D perhaps TRBD1 (5 bases). Germline V gene lookup returns CDR1 DFQATT and CDR2 SNEGSKA (reference sequence). The germline V and J ends were trimmed by 0 bases and 0 bases, with 9 bases remaining between them. This CDR3 has 14 amino acids. DNA of the CDR3: TGCAGTGCTAGAGAAGGGGATTACTCCTACGAGCAGTACTTC. This gives the protein CSAREGDYSYEQYF.

The sample holds many counts of this clonotype. The genes are TRBV7-9 and TRBJ2-2; D might be TRBD1 (5 bases). The CDR3 sequence is 14 residues long. The V gene's germline CDR1 is SEHNR and CDR2 FQNEAQ (reference sequence). With 5 bases removed from V and 5 bases from J, the gap between germline ends came to 12 bases. CDR3 amino acids: CASSLSTGTGELFF. CDR3 nucleotides: TGTGCCAGCAGCCTCTCAACAGGAACCGGGGAGCTGTTTTTT. Drawing the rest from reference TRBV7-9 and TRBJ2-2, the complete variable domain is DTGVSQNPRHKITKRGQNVTFRCDPISEHNRLYWYRQTLGQGPEFLTYFQNEAQLEKSRLLSDRFSAERPKGSFSTLEIQRTEQGDSAMYLCASSLSTGTGELFFGEGSRLTVL.

This clonotype was found many times. The chain employs TRBV4-2 and TRBJ2-1; D is ambiguous. Trimming cost V 6 bases and J 0 bases, with 12 bases left between them. The CDR3 sequence is 15 residues long. From germline, CDR1 is LGHNA and CDR2 YNFKEQ. The CDR3 protein is CASRHSSSSYNEQFF. The CDR3 nucleotides are TGTGCCAGCAGGCACAGTTCGTCCTCCTACAATGAGCAGTTCTTC.

This clonotype was detected a few times. This sequence joins TRBV12-3 or TRBV12-4 and TRBJ2-5; D remains unclear. Trimming cost V 3 bases and J 3 bases, with 11 bases left between them. The CDR3 is 14 residues long. The CDR3 sequence is CASSFLQTKETQYF. Written as DNA, the CDR3 is TGTGCCAGCAGTTTTCTCCAAACTAAAGAGACCCAGTACTTC.

CDR3 residues: CASSSTGPSSYEQYF. CDR3 sequence (DNA): TGTGCCAGCAGTTCCACAGGGCCCAGCTCCTACGAGCAGTACTTC. The V call is TRBV12-3 or TRBV12-4, the J call TRBJ2-7, with D possibly being TRBD1 (6 bases). The V and J ends lost 4 bases and 0 bases respectively, with 13 bases between them. There are 15 residues in the CDR3.

This clonotype was seen ten or more times. This chain joins TRBV4-1 and TRBJ2-1; D is tentatively TRBD1 or TRBD2 (5 bases each). Trimming removed 4 bases from V and 1 base from J, with 14 bases in between. This CDR3 comprises 16 residues. Per the germline V gene, CDR1 is MGHRA and CDR2 is YSYEKL. CDR3 region: CASSPGWGISYNEQFF. CDR3 sequence (DNA): TGCGCCAGCAGCCCAGGGTGGGGGATTTCCTACAATGAGCAGTTCTTC.

This clonotype has only a few counts. The chain has TRBV12-3 or TRBV12-4 and TRBJ2-5; D possibly corresponds to TRBD2 (6 bases). The V end lost 6 bases, the J end lost 5 bases, and 13 bases lay between the germline ends. This CDR3 is built from 13 residues. This CDR3 reads CASSRSGVETQYF. The CDR3 nucleotides are TGTGCCAGCAGCCGTAGCGGAGTTGAGACCCAGTACTTC.

V usage is TRBV5-5 and J usage is TRBJ2-3; tentative D call: TRBD2 (6 bases). CDR1 and CDR2 from the germline V gene are SGHKS and YYEKEE (reference sequence). Trimming took off 0 bases at V and 1 base at J, with 15 bases between the two ends. The CDR3 is 17 residues long. Here the CDR3 reads CASSLGAGGTGTDTQYF. For the CDR3, the DNA is TGTGCCAGCAGCTTGGGGGCTGGCGGGACGGGCACAGATACGCAGTATTTT.

V is TRBV4-3 and J is TRBJ2-2; D may correspond to TRBD1 or TRBD2 (5 bases each). The V gene lost 3 bases and the J gene lost 4 bases, with 15 bases spanning the gap. Germline V gives CDR1 LGHNA, CDR2 YSLEER. The CDR3 length is 16 residues. DNA for the CDR3: TGCGCCAGCAGCCACGTAACGGGACGGGGCACCGGGGAGCTGTTTTTT. It specifies CASSHVTGRGTGELFF.

This clonotype has a count of ten or more. The CDR3 DNA sequence: TGTGCCAGCAGCCAAGGACGGACAGGGGTTTACGAGCAGTACTTC. Amino acid sequence: CASSQGRTGVYEQYF. The V gene is TRBV14, the J gene TRBJ2-7; 9 bases align to TRBD1. Germline CDR1 SGHDN, CDR2 FVKESK. The CDR3 has 15 amino acids. The V gene end was trimmed by 1 base and the J gene end by 4 bases; junction bases not matched to a gene: 5.